A selection of T cell receptor beta chains follows, all from one sample in a study of cytomegalovirus exposure and HLA in healthy donors. TCRdb's table, derived via immunoSEQ multiplex PCR, lists solely in-frame clones and lacks some. The sample consists of approximately 150,000 clones, roughly 84% of them appearing once. The sample comprised PBMCs. Receptors were obtained from a man younger than 40 in good health and CMV-seronegative. The CDR3 runs from the conserved cysteine through the conserved F or W.

j_call | v_call | cdr3_length | cdr3_aa
TRBJ1-2 | TRBV19 | 13 | CASSSGLGYGYTF
TRBJ2-7 | TRBV7-8 | 14 | CASSLVGGDLEQYF
TRBJ1-1 | TRBV4-1 | 16 | CASSQVWGGSGGRAFF
TRBJ2-3 | TRBV5-6 | 15 | CASSDRGRKADTQYF
TRBJ1-6 | TRBV5-1 | 15 | CASSWVGGGSSPLHF
TRBJ2-2 | TRBV7-9 | 14 | CASSLARNTGELFF
TRBJ2-1 | TRBV7-9 | 16 | CASSPPGLAGYNEQFF
TRBJ1-2 | TRBV30 | 15 | CAWSWTGGEGEGYTF
TRBJ2-7 | TRBV5-1 | 15 | CASSPTGTGGERQYF
TRBJ1-1 | TRBV2 | 14 | CASSFTNEGAEAFF
TRBJ2-7 | TRBV5-5 | 14 | CASSLAGWIHEQYF
NA | TRBV7-8 | 15 | CASSPRLAGSYEQYF
TRBJ2-2 | TRBV7-6 | 16 | CASSRPQGVGTGELFF
TRBJ2-2 | TRBV7-2 | 12 | CASSSGGRELFF
TRBJ1-1 | TRBV19 | 16 | CASRSQGRGMNTEAFF
TRBJ2-7 | TRBV7-9 | 14 | CASSPPTGDYEQYF
TRBJ2-5 | TRBV11-3 | 15 | CASSPSPGVGETQYF
TRBJ2-7 | TRBV7-2 | 15 | CASSLSWAGGHEQYF
TRBJ2-6 | TRBV7-8 | 17 | CASRSGQSFSGANVLTF
TRBJ2-2 | TRBV19 | 14 | CASRGDTNTGELFF
TRBJ2-7 | TRBV29-1 | 18 | CSVATTASWREGPYEQYF
TRBJ1-6 | TRBV14 | 15 | CASSQRQSANSPLHF
TRBJ1-1 | TRBV4-2 | 14 | CASRQGAGNTEAFF
TRBJ2-7 | TRBV5-5 | 12 | CASRPTGGTEYF
TRBJ2-3 | TRBV27 | 15 | CASSLISTVTDTQYF
TRBJ2-7 | TRBV5-1 | 14 | CASSFWTGNYEQYF
TRBJ1-1 | TRBV7-2 | 15 | CASSLGGTGGTEAFF
TRBJ2-7 | TRBV5-1 | 18 | CASSSHLRRREGHYEQYF
TRBJ2-1 | TRBV11-3 | 14 | CASSLGLRSNEQFF
TRBJ2-6 | TRBV4-1 | 16 | CASSLFTVLGANVLTF
TRBJ2-4 | TRBV4-2 | 14 | CASSQRDRKNIQYF
TRBJ2-7 | TRBV4-1 | 16 | CASSQRRTSGMDEQYF
TRBJ1-1 | TRBV29-1 | 12 | CSVRTGNTEAFF
TRBJ1-1 | TRBV5-1 | 15 | CASSSRQGRSSEAFF
TRBJ1-5 | TRBV30 | 13 | CAWRTTGGQPQHF
TRBJ2-5 | TRBV5-1 | 14 | CASSTTGGQETQYF
TRBJ2-1 | TRBV28 | 14 | CASSLSDRAHEQFF
TRBJ1-2 | TRBV25-1 | 18 | CASSEWDRGDHALYGYTF
TRBJ2-1 | TRBV5-1 | 15 | CASSSRQGTDNEQFF
TRBJ1-2 | TRBV5-1 | 17 | CASSLAAGAEINYGYTF
TRBJ1-4 | TRBV2 | 14 | CASSPSRTGEKLFF
TRBJ1-2 | TRBV7-2 | 16 | CASSLVFGTILYGYTF
TRBJ1-2 | TRBV5-1 | 14 | CASSIQGPNYGYTF
TRBJ1-2 | TRBV7-2 | 15 | CASSLAGGGNYGYTF
TRBJ2-7 | TRBV13 | 12 | CASRRDTYEQYF
TRBJ1-2 | TRBV30 | 11 | CAWSVRRGYTF
TRBJ2-7 | TRBV6-6 | 11 | CASSDTRVQYF
TRBJ1-6 | TRBV13 | 18 | CASSLLTRDRRINSPLHF
TRBJ2-7 | TRBV7-9 | 13 | CASAEGLAREQYF
TRBJ2-7 | TRBV6-1 | 13 | CASNHRERYEQYF
TRBJ2-7 | TRBV2 | 16 | CASSEARGPDTYEQYF
TRBJ1-5 | TRBV19 | 15 | CASSIHSLGNQPQHF
TRBJ1-5 | TRBV14 | 13 | CASSRATWEPQHF
TRBJ2-7 | TRBV6-1 | 13 | CASSWTSGYEQYF
TRBJ2-3 | TRBV5-1 | 15 | CASTPGTGYTDTQYF
TRBJ2-5 | TRBV7-2 | 16 | CASSFPGTDPQETQYF
TRBJ1-5 | TRBV28 | 15 | CASSGQGIDNQPQHF
TRBJ2-7 | TRBV9 | 12 | CASSPSPYEQYF